This T cell receptor beta chain was sequenced for a study of beta chain features in type 1 diabetes. A single heparinised blood sample, averaging approximately 110 mL, was obtained per donor. Purities over 98% were achieved in all sorted populations. The whole isolated RNA underwent reverse transcription, so sequencing captured expressed TCRB transcripts. The repertoire was sequenced with immunoSEQ multiplex PCR; TCRdb's copy has only in-frame clones and lacks some. The sample includes about 620,000 clones, roughly a sixth of them seen just once. Study-wide results and caveats: Researchers cautioned that cDNA sequencing could over-represent cells with high TCR expression.

A word on this clone: Its antigen remains unidentified.

The sequence was obtained from a man aged 18 to 30 in good health. The sequenced material came from naive CD4+ T cells from blood.

CDR3 in amino acids: CASSSGQGRLFF. In DNA form, the CDR3 reads TGTGCCAGCAGCTCAGGACAGGGGAGACTGTTTTTT. The chain recombines TRBV7-8 with TRBJ1-4; 9 nucleotides line up with TRBD1. The V gene end was trimmed by 4 bases and the J gene end by 13 bases; junction bases not matched to a gene: 4. The CDR3 has 12 amino acids. Germline CDR1 reads SGHVS; CDR2 reads FQNEAQ.